The next 21 T cell receptor beta chains were all read from a single sample in a study of shared clonotypes between healthy human individuals. Data came from immunoSEQ multiplex PCR; TCRdb stores just in-frame clones and leaves some out. The data hold roughly 640,000 clones, with approximately 74% observed a single time. The sequenced sample was memory CD4+ T cells sorted from blood. Described subset: CD45RA-negative fraction. Receptors were obtained from a woman in her 30s in good health.

The genes are TRBV19 and TRBJ2-3, with 12 bases matching TRBD2. The germline CDR1 and CDR2 sequences are LNHDA and SQIVND (reference sequence). The V and J ends lost 5 bases and 4 bases, in that order; junction bases with no gene match: 4. The CDR3 has 15 residues. The CDR3 sequence is CASSLLAGGPDTQYF. In nucleotides, the CDR3 is TGTGCCAGTAGTTTACTAGCGGGAGGCCCAGATACGCAGTATTTT.

V is TRBV7-2 and J is TRBJ1-1, with D unclear. Germline values: CDR1 SGHTA, CDR2 FQGNSA. The CDR3 loop spans 14 amino acids. V was trimmed by 5 bases and J by 2 bases, leaving 12 bases between them. CDR3 loop: CASSLGSLNTEAFF. CDR3 coding DNA: TGTGCCAGCAGCCTAGGGTCCTTAAACACTGAAGCTTTCTTT. The full variable domain, rest sourced from reference TRBV7-2 and TRBJ1-1, is GAGVSQSPSNKVTEKGKDVELRCDPISGHTALYWYRQSLGQGLEFLIYFQGNSAPDKSGLPSDRFSAERTGGSVSTLTIQRTQQEDSAVYLCASSLGSLNTEAFFGQGTRLTVV.

About this clone itself: The sample holds other DNA sequences that translate to the same CDR3. The CDR3 loop reads CASRRQGPYEQYF. The CDR3 coding sequence is TGTGCCAGCAGAAGACAGGGCCCCTACGAGCAGTACTTC. The chain links TRBV2 to TRBJ2-7, with 7 nucleotides matching TRBD1. Germline assignment: CDR1 SNHLY and CDR2 FYNNEI. With 6 bases clipped from V and 2 bases from J, the junction kept 4 bases outside the gene matches. The CDR3 is made up of 13 amino acids.

The V gene is TRBV25-1, the J gene TRBJ2-3; 8 nucleotides agree with TRBD1. This CDR3 has 17 amino acids. J gave up 0 bases and V 4 bases, and 9 bases lay outside the gene matches. Germline V CDR1 and CDR2: MGHDK, SYGVNS. This chain's CDR3 is CASSVWGQALSTDTQYF. The CDR3 nucleotides read TGTGCCAGCAGTGTTTGGGGACAGGCCTTAAGCACAGATACGCAGTATTTT.

The chain has TRBV27 and TRBJ2-2; 11 bases align to TRBD2. Trimming cost V 5 bases and J 2 bases; bases outside gene matches: 1. This CDR3 has 15 residues. CDR1 is MNHEY and CDR2 is SMNVEV in the germline V gene (reference sequence). For the CDR3, the DNA is TGTGCCAGCAGTGGGACTAGCGGCAACACCGGGGAGCTGTTTTTT. It is translated as CASSGTSGNTGELFF.

The chain uses TRBV25-1 and TRBJ2-5, with 12 bases lining up with TRBD1. CDR3 size: 13 residues. Germline CDR1 MGHDK, CDR2 SYGVNS. Trimming cost V 8 bases and J 5 bases; bases outside gene matches: 3. For the CDR3, the DNA is TGTGCCAGCCTGGGACAGGGGGCTGAGACCCAGTACTTC. This translates into CASLGQGAETQYF.

V gene TRBV6-1 combines with J gene TRBJ2-7; 11 nucleotides agree with TRBD2. The CDR3 spans 15 residues. V shed 6 bases, J shed 4 bases, and the junction held 8 bases outside the gene matches. Germline CDR1 and CDR2: MNHNS and SASEGT. CDR3 sequence reads: CASRVGGLAVYEQYF. The CDR3 nucleotides are TGTGCCAGCAGGGTGGGGGGACTAGCGGTTTACGAGCAGTACTTC.

The chain links TRBV20-1 to TRBJ2-5, with D perhaps matching TRBD2 (5 bases). Germline-derived CDR1 and CDR2 are DFQATT and SNEGSKA (reference sequence). The CDR3 is 11 residues long. Trimming pared 7 bases from V and 2 bases from J, leaving 8 bases between. CDR3 sequence (DNA): TGCAGTGGTCAGCGGCAAGAGACCCAGTACTTC. Residues: CSGQRQETQYF.

V is TRBV28 and J is TRBJ2-7; the D gene is possibly TRBD2 (5 bases). The CDR3 has 14 amino acids. The V and J ends lost 2 bases and 7 bases respectively, with 15 bases between them. Germline assignment: CDR1 MDHEN and CDR2 SYDVKM. The CDR3 DNA reads TGTGCCAGCAGTTTAAACAGCCTCCGGGGTGAGCAGTACTTC. Translating gives CASSLNSLRGEQYF. Using reference TRBV28 and TRBJ2-7 for the parts outside the CDR3, the full variable domain is DVKVTQSSRYLVKRTGEKVFLECVQDMDHENMFWYRQDPGLGLRLIYFSYDVKMKEKGDIPEGYSVSREKKERFSLILESASTNQTSMYLCASSLNSLRGEQYFGPGTRLTVT.

The chain uses TRBV10-3 and TRBJ2-7; tentatively, D is TRBD2 (6 bases). V was shortened by 8 bases and J by 5 bases, with 19 bases between the two germline ends. CDR1 ENHRY and CDR2 SYGVKD come from the germline V gene. The CDR3 is 14 residues long. The CDR3 loop reads CAIGSDRGFHEQYF. The CDR3 DNA reads as TGTGCCATCGGATCTGACCGGGGGTTTCACGAGCAGTACTTC.

This sequence joins TRBV28 and TRBJ1-5, with D unclear. This CDR3 region has 14 residues. V lost 1 base, J lost 6 bases, and 10 bases lay in between. The germline V gene encodes CDR1 MDHEN and CDR2 SYDVKM. CDR3 nucleotides: TGTGCCAGCAGTTTATTGAGGAGGAGTCAGCCCCAGCATTTT. Translating it yields CASSLLRRSQPQHF.

This rearrangement joins TRBV19 to TRBJ2-7; 9 nucleotides line up with TRBD2. Per the germline V gene, CDR1 is LNHDA and CDR2 is SQIVND (reference sequence). The CDR3 contains 16 residues. J was trimmed by 5 bases and V by 3 bases; bases with no gene match: 11. The CDR3 spells CASSMFSGSTTNEQYF. In DNA form, the CDR3 reads TGTGCCAGTAGTATGTTTAGCGGGAGCACGACCAACGAGCAGTACTTC.

A single count supports this clone. DNA of the CDR3: TGTGCCAGCAGCCAAGACGTATTAGGCGACAGGCAAGGCTACACCTTC. This translates into CASSQDVLGDRQGYTF. V and J are TRBV14 and TRBJ1-2; possible D gene TRBD1, 6 bases. Trimming shortened V by 0 bases and J by 8 bases, and 19 bases separated the two germline ends. The CDR3 loop spans 16 amino acids. Germline V gives CDR1 SGHDN, CDR2 FVKESK. Combining the CDR3 with reference TRBV14 and TRBJ1-2 gives the whole variable domain EAGVTQFPSHSVIEKGQTVTLRCDPISGHDNLYWYRRVMGKEIKFLLHFVKESKQDESGMPNNRFLAERTGGTYSTLKVQPAELEDSGVYFCASSQDVLGDRQGYTFGSGTRLTVV.

The sample holds one count of this clone. The J gene is TRBJ2-7, the V gene TRBV5-1; D is ambiguous. This CDR3 is built from 14 residues. In germline, CDR1 is SGHRS, CDR2 YFSETQ. Trimming removed 4 bases at V and 3 bases at J, with 14 bases between. The CDR3 reads CASSPDTVGYEQYF. Written as DNA, the CDR3 is TGCGCCAGCAGCCCAGACACGGTCGGCTACGAGCAGTACTTC.

This chain connects TRBV25-1 to TRBJ1-4; weak D call: TRBD1 (5 bases). V was clipped by 10 bases and J by 14 bases, with 20 bases between them. Germline V gene lookup returns CDR1 MGHDK and CDR2 SYGVNS. The CDR3 sequence is 12 residues long. The CDR3 nucleotides read TGTGCCACAAACCAGCAGGGTACTCGTCTGTTTTTT. This translates into CATNQQGTRLFF.

J is TRBJ1-5 and V is TRBV7-2; no definite D call. The germline gives CDR1 SGHTA, CDR2 FQGNSA. The CDR3 has 14 residues. The V end was cut by 0 bases, the J end by 0 bases, with 3 bases between. The CDR3 sequence is CASSLAGSNQPQHF. The CDR3 bases are TGTGCCAGCAGCTTAGCGGGTAGCAATCAGCCCCAGCATTTT.

This rearrangement joins TRBV5-5 to TRBJ2-7, with TRBD2 matching over 11 bases. Germline values: CDR1 SGHKS, CDR2 YYEKEE (reference sequence). Losses at the gene ends were 1 base for V and 7 bases for J; bases not matched to a gene: 10. The CDR3 contains 16 residues. The CDR3 DNA reads as TGTGCCAGCAGCTTGCGTCCCGGCCTAGCGGGAGGAGAGCAGTACTTC. Its translation is CASSLRPGLAGGEQYF.

The gene calls are TRBV19 and TRBJ2-2; TRBD2 matches at 7 bases. Germline CDR1 and CDR2: LNHDA and SQIVND (reference sequence). Trimming at V came to 3 bases and at J to 0 bases, leaving 4 bases not matched to a gene. The CDR3 sequence is 16 residues long. Here the CDR3 reads CASSMRLAANTGELFF. Written as DNA, the CDR3 is TGTGCCAGTAGTATGAGACTAGCCGCGAACACCGGGGAGCTGTTTTTT.

The chain couples TRBV28 to TRBJ2-1; D unclear. The CDR3 contains 15 residues. Trimming cost V 2 bases and J 3 bases, with 11 bases left between them. Germline values: CDR1 MDHEN, CDR2 SYDVKM. DNA of the CDR3: TGTGCCAGCAGTTTAGGCCCGATTCTCTACAATGAGCAGTTCTTC. Translated: CASSLGPILYNEQFF.

In nucleotides, the CDR3 is TGCGCCAGCAGCTTGGAGAACAGCGCGGCGGAGACCCAGTACTTC. Protein product: CASSLENSAAETQYF. This rearrangement joins TRBV5-1 to TRBJ2-5; D uncertain. CDR3 length: 15 amino acids. Trimming removed 0 bases at V and 5 bases at J, with 14 bases between. Germline loops: CDR1 SGHRS, CDR2 YFSETQ.

This clone is a singleton in its sample. The rearrangement uses TRBV5-1 and TRBJ1-1, with D tentatively TRBD1 (5 bases). Between the trimmed V and J ends, which lost 4 bases and 6 bases, there was a span of 16 bases. The CDR3 is 14 residues long. CDR1 is SGHRS and CDR2 is YFSETQ in the germline V gene. Written as DNA, the CDR3 is TGCGCCAGCAGCCCCCCCTCAAAACAGGCTGAAGCTTTCTTT. Translation gives CASSPPSKQAEAFF.